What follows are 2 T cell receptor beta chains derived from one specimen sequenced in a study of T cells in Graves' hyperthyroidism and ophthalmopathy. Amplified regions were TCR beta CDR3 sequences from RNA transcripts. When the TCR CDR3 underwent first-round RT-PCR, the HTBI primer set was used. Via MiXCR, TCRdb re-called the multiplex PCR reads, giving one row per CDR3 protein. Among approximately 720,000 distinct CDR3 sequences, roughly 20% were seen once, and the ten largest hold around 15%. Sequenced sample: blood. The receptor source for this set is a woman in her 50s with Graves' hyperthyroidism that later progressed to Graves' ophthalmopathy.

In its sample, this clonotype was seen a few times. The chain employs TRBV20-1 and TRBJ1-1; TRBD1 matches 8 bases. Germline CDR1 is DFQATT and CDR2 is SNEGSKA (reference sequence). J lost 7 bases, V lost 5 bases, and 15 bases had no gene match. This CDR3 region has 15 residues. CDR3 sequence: CSAPDRGRGLVEAFF. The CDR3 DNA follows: TGCAGTGCTCCCGACAGGGGCAGGGGGCTTGTTGAAGCTTTCTTT.

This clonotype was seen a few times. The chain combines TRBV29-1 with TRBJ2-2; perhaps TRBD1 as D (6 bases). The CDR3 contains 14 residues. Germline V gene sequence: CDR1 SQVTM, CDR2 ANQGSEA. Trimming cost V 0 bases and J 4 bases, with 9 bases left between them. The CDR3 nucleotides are TGCAGCGTTGAAGAACAGGGAAGCACCGGGGAGCTGTTTTTT. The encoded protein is CSVEEQGSTGELFF.